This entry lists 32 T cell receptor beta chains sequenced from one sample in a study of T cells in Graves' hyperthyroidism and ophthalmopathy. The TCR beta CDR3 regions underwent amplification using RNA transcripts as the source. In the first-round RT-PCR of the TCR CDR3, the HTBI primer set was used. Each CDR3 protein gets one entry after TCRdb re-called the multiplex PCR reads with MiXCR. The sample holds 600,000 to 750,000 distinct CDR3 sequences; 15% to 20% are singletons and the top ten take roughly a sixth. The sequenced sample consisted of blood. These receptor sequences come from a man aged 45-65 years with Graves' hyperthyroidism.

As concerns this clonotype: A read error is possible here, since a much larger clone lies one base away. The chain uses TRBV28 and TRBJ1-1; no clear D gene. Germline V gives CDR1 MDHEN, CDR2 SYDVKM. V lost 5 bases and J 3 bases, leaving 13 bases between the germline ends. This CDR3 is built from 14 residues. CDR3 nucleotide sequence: TGTGCCAGCAGTATGAACCAGGAGGACACTGAAGCTTTCTTT. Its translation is CASSMNQEDTEAFF.

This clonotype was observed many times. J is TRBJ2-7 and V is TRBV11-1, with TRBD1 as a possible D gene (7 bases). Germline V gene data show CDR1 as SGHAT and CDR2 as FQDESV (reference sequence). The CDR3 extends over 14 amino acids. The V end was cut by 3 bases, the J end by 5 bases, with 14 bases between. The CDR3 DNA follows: TGTGCCAGCAGCTTCCGACAGGGCGGGAACGAGCAGTACTTC. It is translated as CASSFRQGGNEQYF.

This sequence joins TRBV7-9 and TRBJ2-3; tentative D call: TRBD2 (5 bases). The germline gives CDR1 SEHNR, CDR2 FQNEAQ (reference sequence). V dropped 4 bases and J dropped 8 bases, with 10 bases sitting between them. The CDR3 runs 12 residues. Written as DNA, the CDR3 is TGTGCCAGCAGCTCGGACTTGCGTACGCAGTATTTT. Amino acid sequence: CASSSDLRTQYF. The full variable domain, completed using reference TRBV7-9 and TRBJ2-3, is DTGVSQNPRHKITKRGQNVTFRCDPISEHNRLYWYRQTLGQGPEFLTYFQNEAQLEKSRLLSDRFSAERPKGSFSTLEIQRTEQGDSAMYLCASSSDLRTQYFGPGTRLTVL.

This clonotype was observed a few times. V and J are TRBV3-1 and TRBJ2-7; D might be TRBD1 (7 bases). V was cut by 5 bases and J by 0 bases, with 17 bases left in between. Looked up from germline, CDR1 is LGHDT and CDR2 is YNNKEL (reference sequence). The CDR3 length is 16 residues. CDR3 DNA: TGTGCCAGCAGCGGCGGGGTCTGGGACAGCTCCTACGAGCAGTACTTC. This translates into CASSGGVWDSSYEQYF.

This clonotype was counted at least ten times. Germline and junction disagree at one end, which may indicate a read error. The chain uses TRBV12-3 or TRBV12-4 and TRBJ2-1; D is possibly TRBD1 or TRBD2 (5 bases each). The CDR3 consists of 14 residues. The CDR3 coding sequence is TGTGCCAGCAGACCCGGGACCTCCAACAATGAGCAGTTCTTC. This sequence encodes CASRPGTSNNEQFF.

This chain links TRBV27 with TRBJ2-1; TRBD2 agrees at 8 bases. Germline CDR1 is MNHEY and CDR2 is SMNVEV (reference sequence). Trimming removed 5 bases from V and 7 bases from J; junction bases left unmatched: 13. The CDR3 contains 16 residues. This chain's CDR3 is CASSPYGVGGGNEQFF. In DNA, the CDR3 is TGTGCCAGCAGTCCCTACGGGGTCGGGGGGGGGAATGAGCAGTTCTTC.

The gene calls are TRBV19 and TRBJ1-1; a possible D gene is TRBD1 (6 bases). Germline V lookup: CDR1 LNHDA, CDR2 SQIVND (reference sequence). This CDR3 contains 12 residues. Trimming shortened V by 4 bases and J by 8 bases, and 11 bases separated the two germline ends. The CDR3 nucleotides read TGTGCCAGTAGTACACACGACAGGGAAGCTTTCTTT. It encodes CASSTHDREAFF. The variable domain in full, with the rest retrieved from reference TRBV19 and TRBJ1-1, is DGGITQSPKYLFRKEGQNVTLSCEQNLNHDAMYWYRQDPGQGLRLIYYSQIVNDFQKGDIAEGYSVSREKKESFPLTVTSAQKNPTAFYLCASSTHDREAFFGQGTRLTVV.

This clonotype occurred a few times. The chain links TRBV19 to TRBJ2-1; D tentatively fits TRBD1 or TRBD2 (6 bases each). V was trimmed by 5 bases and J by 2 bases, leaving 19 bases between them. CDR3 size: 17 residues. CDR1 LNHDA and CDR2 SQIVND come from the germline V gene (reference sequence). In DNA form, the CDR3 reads TGTGCCAGTAGTTTCTCGCGCGGGACATCTCCCTACAATGAGCAGTTCTTC. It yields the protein CASSFSRGTSPYNEQFF.

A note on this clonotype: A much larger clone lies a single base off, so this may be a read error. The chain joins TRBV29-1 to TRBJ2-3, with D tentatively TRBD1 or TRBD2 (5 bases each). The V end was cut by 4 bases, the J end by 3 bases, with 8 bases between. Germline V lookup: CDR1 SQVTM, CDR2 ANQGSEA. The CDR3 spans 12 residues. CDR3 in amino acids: CSVGDRTDTQYF. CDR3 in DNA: TGCAGCGTTGGGGACCGTACAGATACGCAGTATTTT.

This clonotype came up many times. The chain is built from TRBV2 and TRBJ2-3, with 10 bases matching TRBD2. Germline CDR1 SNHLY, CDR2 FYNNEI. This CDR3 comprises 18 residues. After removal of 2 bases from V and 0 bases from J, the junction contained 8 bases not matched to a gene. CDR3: CASSELPWTSGSTDTQYF. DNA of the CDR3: TGTGCCAGCAGTGAACTACCTTGGACTAGCGGTAGCACAGATACGCAGTATTTT.

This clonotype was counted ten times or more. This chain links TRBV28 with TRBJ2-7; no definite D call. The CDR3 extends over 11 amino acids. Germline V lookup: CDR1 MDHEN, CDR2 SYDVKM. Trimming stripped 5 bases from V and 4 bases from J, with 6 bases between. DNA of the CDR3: TGTGCCAGCAGTCCTCGTTACGAGCAGTACTTC. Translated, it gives CASSPRYEQYF.

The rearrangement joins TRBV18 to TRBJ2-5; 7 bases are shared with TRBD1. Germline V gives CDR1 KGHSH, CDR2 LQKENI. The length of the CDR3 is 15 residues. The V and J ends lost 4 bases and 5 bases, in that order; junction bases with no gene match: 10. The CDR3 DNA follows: TGTGCCAGCTCACTACGCCCGGTACAGGGGGAGACCCAGTACTTC. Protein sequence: CASSLRPVQGETQYF.

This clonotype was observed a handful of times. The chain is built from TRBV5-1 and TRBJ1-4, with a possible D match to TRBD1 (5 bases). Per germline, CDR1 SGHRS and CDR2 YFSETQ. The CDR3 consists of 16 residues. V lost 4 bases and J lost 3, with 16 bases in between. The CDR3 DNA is TGCGCCAGCAGCGGTGAGGGGAGAATTTCTAATGAAAAACTGTTTTTT. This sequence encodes CASSGEGRISNEKLFF.

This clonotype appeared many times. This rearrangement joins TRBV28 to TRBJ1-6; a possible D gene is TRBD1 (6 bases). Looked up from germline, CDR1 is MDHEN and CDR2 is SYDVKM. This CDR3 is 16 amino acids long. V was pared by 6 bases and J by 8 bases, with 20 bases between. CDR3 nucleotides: TGTGCCAGCAGGCTAGCTCGGGGGGCCTTCGATTCACCCCTCCACTTT. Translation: CASRLARGAFDSPLHF.

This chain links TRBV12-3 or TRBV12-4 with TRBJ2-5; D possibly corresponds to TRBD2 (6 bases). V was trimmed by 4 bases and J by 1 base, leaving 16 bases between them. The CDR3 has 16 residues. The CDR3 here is CASSSPGVAIQETQYF. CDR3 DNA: TGTGCCAGCAGTTCCCCGGGGGTAGCGATCCAAGAGACCCAGTACTTC.

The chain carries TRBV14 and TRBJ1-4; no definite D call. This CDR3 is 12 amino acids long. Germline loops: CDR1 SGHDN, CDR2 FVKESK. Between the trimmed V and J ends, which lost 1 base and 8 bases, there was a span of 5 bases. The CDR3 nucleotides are TGTGCCAGCAGCCAAGGAGAAGAAAAACTGTTTTTT. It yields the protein CASSQGEEKLFF.

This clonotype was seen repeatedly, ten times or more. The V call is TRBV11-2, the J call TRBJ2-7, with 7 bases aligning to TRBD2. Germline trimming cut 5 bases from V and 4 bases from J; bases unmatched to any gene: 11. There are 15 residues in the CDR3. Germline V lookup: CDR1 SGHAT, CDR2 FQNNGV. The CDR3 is CASSTVRTRPYEQYF. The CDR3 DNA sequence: TGTGCCAGCAGCACTGTACGGACTAGACCGTACGAGCAGTACTTC.

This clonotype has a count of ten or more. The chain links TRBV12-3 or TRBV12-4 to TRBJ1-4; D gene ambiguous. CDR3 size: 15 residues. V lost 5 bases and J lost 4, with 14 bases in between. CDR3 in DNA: TGTGCCAGCAGTCCGCGGACTCCGGGTAATGAAAAACTGTTTTTT. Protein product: CASSPRTPGNEKLFF.

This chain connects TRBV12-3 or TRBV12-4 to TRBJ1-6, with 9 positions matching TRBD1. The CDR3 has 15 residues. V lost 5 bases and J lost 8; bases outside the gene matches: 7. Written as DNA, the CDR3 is TGTGCCAGCAGTCCCGACAGGGGGGGTTATTCACCCCTCCACTTT. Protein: CASSPDRGGYSPLHF.

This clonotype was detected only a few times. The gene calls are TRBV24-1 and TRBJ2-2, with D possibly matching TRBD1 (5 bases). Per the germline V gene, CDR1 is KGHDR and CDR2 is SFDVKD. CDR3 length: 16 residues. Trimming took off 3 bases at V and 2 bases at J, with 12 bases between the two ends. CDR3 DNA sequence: TGTGCCACCAGTGATCCAGGGTTCTCAAACACCGGGGAGCTGTTTTTT. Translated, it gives CATSDPGFSNTGELFF.

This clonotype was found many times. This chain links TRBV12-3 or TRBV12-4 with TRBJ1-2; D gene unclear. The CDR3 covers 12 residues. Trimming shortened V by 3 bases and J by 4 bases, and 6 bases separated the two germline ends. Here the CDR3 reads CASSFRGYGYTF. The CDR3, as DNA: TGTGCCAGCAGTTTCCGGGGCTATGGCTACACCTTC.

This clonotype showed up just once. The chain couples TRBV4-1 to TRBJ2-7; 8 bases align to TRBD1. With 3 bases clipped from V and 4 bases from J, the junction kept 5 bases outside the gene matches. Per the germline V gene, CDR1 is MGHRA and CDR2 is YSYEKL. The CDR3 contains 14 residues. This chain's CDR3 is CASSHQGQGYEQYF. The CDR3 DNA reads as TGCGCCAGCAGCCATCAAGGACAGGGATACGAGCAGTACTTC.

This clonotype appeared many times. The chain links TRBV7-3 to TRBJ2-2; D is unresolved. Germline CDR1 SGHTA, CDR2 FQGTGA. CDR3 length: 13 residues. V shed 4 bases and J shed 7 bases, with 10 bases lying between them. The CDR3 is CASSSRLGGELFF. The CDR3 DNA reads TGTGCCAGCAGCTCCCGCCTCGGCGGGGAGCTGTTTTTT.

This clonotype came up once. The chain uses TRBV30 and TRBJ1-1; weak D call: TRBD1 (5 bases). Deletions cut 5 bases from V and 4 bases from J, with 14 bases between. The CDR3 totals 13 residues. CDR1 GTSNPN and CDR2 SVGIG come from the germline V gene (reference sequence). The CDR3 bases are TGTGCCTGGGACCTTTACGGGGGCACTGAAGCTTTCTTT. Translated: CAWDLYGGTEAFF.

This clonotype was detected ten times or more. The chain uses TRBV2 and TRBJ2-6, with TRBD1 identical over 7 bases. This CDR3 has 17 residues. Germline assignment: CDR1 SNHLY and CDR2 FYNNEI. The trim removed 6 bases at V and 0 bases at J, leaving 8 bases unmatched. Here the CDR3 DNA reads TGTGCCAGCAGGCGGACAGGAAGCTTCTCTGGGGCCAACGTCCTGACTTTC. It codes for CASRRTGSFSGANVLTF.

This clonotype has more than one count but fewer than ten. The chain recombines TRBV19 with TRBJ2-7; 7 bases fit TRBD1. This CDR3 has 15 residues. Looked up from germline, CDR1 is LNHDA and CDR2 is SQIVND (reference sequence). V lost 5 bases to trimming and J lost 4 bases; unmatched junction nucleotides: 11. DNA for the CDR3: TGTGCCAGTAGTGACTCGGCAGGGGGATTTTACGAGCAGTACTTC. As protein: CASSDSAGGFYEQYF.

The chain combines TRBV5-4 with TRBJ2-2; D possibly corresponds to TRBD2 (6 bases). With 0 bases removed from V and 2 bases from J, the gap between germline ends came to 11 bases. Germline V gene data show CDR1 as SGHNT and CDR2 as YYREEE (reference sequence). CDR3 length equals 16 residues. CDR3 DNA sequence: TGTGCCAGCAGCTTGGGAGGGACTTCTAACACCGGGGAGCTGTTTTTT. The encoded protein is CASSLGGTSNTGELFF.

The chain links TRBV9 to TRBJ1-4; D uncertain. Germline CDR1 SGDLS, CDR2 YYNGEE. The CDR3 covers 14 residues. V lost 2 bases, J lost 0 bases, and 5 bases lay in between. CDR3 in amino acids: CASSVGSTNEKLFF. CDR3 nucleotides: TGTGCCAGCAGCGTCGGGTCAACTAATGAAAAACTGTTTTTT.

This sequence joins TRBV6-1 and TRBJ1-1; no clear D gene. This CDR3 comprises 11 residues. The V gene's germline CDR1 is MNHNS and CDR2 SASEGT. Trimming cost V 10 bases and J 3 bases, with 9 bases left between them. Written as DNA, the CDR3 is TGTGCCATCATCGGGGACACTGAAGCTTTCTTT. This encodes CAIIGDTEAFF.

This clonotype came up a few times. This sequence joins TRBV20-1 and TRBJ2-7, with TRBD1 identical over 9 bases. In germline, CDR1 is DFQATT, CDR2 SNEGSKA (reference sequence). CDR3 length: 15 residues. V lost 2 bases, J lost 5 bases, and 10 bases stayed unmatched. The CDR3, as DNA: TGCAGTGCTAGAAAAACCGGGACAGGGAAACACGAGCAGTACTTC. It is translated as CSARKTGTGKHEQYF.

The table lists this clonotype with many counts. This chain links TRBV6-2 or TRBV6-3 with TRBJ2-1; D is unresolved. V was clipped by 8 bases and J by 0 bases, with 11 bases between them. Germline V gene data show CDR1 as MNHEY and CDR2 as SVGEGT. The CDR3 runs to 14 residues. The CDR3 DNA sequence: TGTGCCAGCTGTGACATCTTCTCCTACAATGAGCAGTTCTTC. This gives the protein CASCDIFSYNEQFF.

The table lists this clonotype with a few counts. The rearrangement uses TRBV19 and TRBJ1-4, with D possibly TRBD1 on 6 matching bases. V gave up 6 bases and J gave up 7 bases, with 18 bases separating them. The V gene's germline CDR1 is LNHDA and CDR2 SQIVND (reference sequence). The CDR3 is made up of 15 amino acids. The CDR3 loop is CASSLPDSLGEKLFF. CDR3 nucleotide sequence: TGTGCCAGTAGCCTACCGGACAGTTTGGGTGAAAAACTGTTTTTT. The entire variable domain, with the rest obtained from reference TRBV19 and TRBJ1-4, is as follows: DGGITQSPKYLFRKEGQNVTLSCEQNLNHDAMYWYRQDPGQGLRLIYYSQIVNDFQKGDIAEGYSVSREKKESFPLTVTSAQKNPTAFYLCASSLPDSLGEKLFFGSGTQLSVL.